This T cell receptor beta chain is drawn from a study of T cells in Graves' hyperthyroidism and ophthalmopathy. From RNA transcripts, TCR beta CDR3 regions were amplified. In the first-round RT-PCR of the TCR CDR3, the HTBI primer set was used. From the multiplex PCR reads, TCRdb called clonotypes with MiXCR, one entry per CDR3 protein. The table includes under 650,000 distinct CDR3 sequences, around 15% detected once. This clonotype was seen many times. What it binds is unknown. If no ophthalmopathy progression occurred within 18 months, Graves' hyperthyroidism was stable. On the basis of clinical symptoms, serum thyroxine and TRAb, thyroid ultrasound and orbital computed tomography, diagnoses were made. General study points: Researchers report that a 13 V-J model separated ophthalmopathy from stable hyperthyroidism. Model predictions of ophthalmopathy came a median around 7.1 months before onset.

Sequenced sample: blood. The clonotype originates from a woman under 40 with Graves' hyperthyroidism.

The CDR3 sequence is CASSGRGSENIQYF. For the CDR3, the DNA is TGCGCCAGCAGTGGACGCGGGAGTGAAAACATTCAGTACTTC. The chain recombines TRBV10-1 with TRBJ2-4; 7 nucleotides line up with TRBD2. V lost 4 bases to trimming and J lost 5 bases; unmatched junction nucleotides: 5. The CDR3 loop spans 14 amino acids. The germline V gene encodes CDR1 WNHNN and CDR2 SYGVQD (reference sequence).